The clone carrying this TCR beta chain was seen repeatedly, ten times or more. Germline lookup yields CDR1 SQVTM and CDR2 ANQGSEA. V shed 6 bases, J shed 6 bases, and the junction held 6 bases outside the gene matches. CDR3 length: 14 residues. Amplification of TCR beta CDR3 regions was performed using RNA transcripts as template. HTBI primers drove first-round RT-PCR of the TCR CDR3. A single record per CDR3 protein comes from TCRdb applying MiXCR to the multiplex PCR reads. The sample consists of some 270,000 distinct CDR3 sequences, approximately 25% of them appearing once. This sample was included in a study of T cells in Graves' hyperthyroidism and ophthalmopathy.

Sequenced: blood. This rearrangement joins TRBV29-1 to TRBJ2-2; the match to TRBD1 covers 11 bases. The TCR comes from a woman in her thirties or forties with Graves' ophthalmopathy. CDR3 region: CSVDGQGASGELFF. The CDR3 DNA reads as TGCAGCGTGGACGGACAGGGGGCATCCGGGGAGCTGTTTTTT.